The T cell receptor beta chain described here comes from a study of T cell responses to AZD1222 COVID-19 vaccine. Study-level results: The donor group comprised mostly white British people and more females; the analysis possibly underestimated clonal diversity. At study baseline, merely six AZD1222 recipients were seropositive. When two AZD1222 doses had been given, Spike-specific TCR breadth and depth rose.

Clones were read by immunoSEQ multiplex PCR, and TCRdb kept only the in-frame ones, dropping some. The table shows tens of thousands of clones, with approximately 90% occurring only once. Germline loops: CDR1 SGHTA, CDR2 FQGNSA. V was clipped by 1 base and J by 4 bases, with 14 bases between them. The CDR3 is 15 residues long. Remarks on this clone: Its cognate antigen is unknown.

The chain employs TRBV7-2 and TRBJ2-7; perhaps TRBD2 as D (7 bases). The clonotype originates from an adult who received the AZD1222 COVID-19 vaccine. This specimen was peripheral blood, taken 28 days after the second AZD1222 dose. DNA for the CDR3: TGTGCCAGCAGCTTAGTGGGGGGGGCGTTTTACGAGCAGTACTTC. It encodes CASSLVGGAFYEQYF. Drawing the rest from reference TRBV7-2 and TRBJ2-7, the complete variable domain is GAGVSQSPSNKVTEKGKDVELRCDPISGHTALYWYRQSLGQGLEFLIYFQGNSAPDKSGLPSDRFSAERTGGSVSTLTIQRTQQEDSAVYLCASSLVGGAFYEQYFGPGTRLTVT.